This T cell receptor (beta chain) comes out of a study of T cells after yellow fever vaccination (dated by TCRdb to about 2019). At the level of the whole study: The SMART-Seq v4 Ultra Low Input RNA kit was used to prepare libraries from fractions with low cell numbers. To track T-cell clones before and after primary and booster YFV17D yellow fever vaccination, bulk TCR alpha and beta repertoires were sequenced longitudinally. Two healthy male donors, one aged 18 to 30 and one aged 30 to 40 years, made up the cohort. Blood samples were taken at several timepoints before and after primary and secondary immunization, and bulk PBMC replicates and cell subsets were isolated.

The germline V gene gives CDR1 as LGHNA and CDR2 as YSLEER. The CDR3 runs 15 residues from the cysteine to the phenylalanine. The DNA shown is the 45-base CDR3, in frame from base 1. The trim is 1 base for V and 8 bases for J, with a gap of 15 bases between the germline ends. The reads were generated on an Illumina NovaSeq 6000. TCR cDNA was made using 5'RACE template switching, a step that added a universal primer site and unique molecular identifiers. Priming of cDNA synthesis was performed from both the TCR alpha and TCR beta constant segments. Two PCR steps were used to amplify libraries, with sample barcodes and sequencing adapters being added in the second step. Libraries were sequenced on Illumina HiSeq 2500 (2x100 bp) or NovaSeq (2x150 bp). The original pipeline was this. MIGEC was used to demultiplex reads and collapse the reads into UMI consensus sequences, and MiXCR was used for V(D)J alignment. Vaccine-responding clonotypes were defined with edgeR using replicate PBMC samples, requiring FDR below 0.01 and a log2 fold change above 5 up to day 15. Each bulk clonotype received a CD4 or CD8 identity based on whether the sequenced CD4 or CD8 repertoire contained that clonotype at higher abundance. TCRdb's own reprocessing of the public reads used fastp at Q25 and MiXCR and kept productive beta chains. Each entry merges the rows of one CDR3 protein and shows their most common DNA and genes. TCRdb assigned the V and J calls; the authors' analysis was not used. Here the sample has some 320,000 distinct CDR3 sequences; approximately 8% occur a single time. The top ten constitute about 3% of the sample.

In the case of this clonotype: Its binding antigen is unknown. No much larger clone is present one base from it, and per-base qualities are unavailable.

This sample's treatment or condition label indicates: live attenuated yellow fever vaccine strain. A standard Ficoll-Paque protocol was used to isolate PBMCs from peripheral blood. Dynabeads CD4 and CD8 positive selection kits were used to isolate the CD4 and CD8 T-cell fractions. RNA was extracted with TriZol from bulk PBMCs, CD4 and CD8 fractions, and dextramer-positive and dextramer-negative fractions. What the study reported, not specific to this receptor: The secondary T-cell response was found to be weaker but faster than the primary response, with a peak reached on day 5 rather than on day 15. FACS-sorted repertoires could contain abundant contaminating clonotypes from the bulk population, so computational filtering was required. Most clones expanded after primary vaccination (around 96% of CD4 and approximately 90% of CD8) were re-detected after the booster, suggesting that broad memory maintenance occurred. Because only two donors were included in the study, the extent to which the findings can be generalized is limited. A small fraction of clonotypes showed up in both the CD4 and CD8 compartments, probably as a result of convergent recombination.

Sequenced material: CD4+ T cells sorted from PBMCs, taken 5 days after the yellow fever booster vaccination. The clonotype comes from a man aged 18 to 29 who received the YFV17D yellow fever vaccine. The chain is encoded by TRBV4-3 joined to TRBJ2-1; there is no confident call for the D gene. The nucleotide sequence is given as TGCGCCAGCAGCCAAGGCTCGGATATCAGAGATGAGCAGTTCTTC. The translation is CASSQGSDIRDEQFF.